These T cell receptor beta chains were read from a single sample in a study of blood T cells in healthy people across ages. TCRdb called the 5' RACE reads again in MiXCR, with one record for every CDR3 protein. This sample has about a million distinct CDR3 sequences, with 51% found just once. Sequencing used blood. The receptors derive from a woman aged 55 to 70 in good health. Each CDR3 is given with its conserved first and last residue. The order of the fields is CDR3 protein, CDR3 DNA, D gene, V gene, J gene, clone size. The D gene is left open where the match is weak. Part of the rows lack a size; the others show once, few, many or a class for expanded clones.

CDR3: CASSQTSGRSDTQYF; DNA: TGCGCCAGCAGCCAGACTAGCGGGAGGTCAGATACGCAGTATTTT; D: TRBD2; V: TRBV5-1; J: TRBJ2-3; size: .
CDR3: CASSLSGAAKTIQYF; DNA: TGTGCCAGCAGTTTAAGCGGGGCTGCCAAAACCATTCAGTACTTC; D: TRBD2; V: TRBV28; J: TRBJ2-4; size: .
CDR3: CSVVANGYTF; DNA: TGCAGCGTTGTAGCGAATGGCTACACCTTC; D: .; V: TRBV29-1; J: TRBJ1-2; size: .
CDR3: CASSLSYRPNYGYTF; DNA: TGTGCCAGCAGTTTAAGTTACAGGCCGAACTATGGCTACACCTTC; D: .; V: TRBV12-3/TRBV12-4; J: TRBJ1-2; size: .
CDR3: CSAKSDSHTDTQYF; DNA: TGCAGTGCTAAGTCTGATTCCCACACAGATACGCAGTATTTT; D: .; V: TRBV20-1; J: TRBJ2-3; size: .
CDR3: CASSPGAAEYF; DNA: TGTGCCAGCAGCCCCGGGGCGGCGGAGTACTTC; D: .; V: TRBV2; J: TRBJ2-5; size: .
CDR3: CASSRRIAGYNEQFF; DNA: TGTGCCAGCAGCCGCCGCATAGCGGGGTACAATGAGCAGTTCTTC; D: TRBD2; V: TRBV27; J: TRBJ2-1; size: few
CDR3: CASSNSRNSYEQYF; DNA: TGCGCCAGCAGCAATTCCAGGAATTCCTACGAGCAGTACTTC; D: .; V: TRBV4-3; J: TRBJ2-7; size: .
CDR3: CASSYGAQHTF; DNA: TGTGCCAGCAGTTACGGGGCACAACACACCTTC; D: .; V: TRBV6-2/TRBV6-3; J: TRBJ1-2; size: .
CDR3: CASSQGLAGGPLGETQYF; DNA: TGTGCCAGCAGCCAAGGTCTAGCGGGAGGGCCGTTGGGAGAGACCCAGTACTTC; D: TRBD2; V: TRBV3-1; J: TRBJ2-5; size: once
CDR3: CASSLDGRGGNEKLFF; DNA: TGCGCCAGCAGCTTGGACGGCCGAGGGGGCAACGAAAAACTGTTTTTT; D: TRBD1; V: TRBV5-1; J: TRBJ1-4; size: .
CDR3: CASSLRTGWSEQYF; DNA: TGTGCCAGCAGCTTAAGGACAGGGTGGTCCGAGCAGTACTTC; D: TRBD1; V: TRBV7-2; J: TRBJ2-7; size: .
CDR3: CASSLSTPSGGETQYF; DNA: TGTGCCAGCAGCTTATCCACCCCCTCGGGGGGCGAGACCCAGTACTTC; D: .; V: TRBV7-9; J: TRBJ2-5; size: .
CDR3: CASSFSVRTSGKRSYEQYF; DNA: TGCGCCAGCAGCTTTAGCGTGCGGACTAGCGGGAAAAGGTCCTACGAGCAGTACTTC; D: TRBD2; V: TRBV5-1; J: TRBJ2-7; size: .
CDR3: CASSQHGTDNSPLHF; DNA: TGTGCCAGCAGCCAACATGGGACCGATAATTCACCCCTCCACTTT; D: .; V: TRBV7-3; J: TRBJ1-6; size: .
CDR3: CASSLVGGRPDTQYF; DNA: TGTGCCAGCAGCTTAGTTGGGGGGAGACCAGATACGCAGTATTTT; D: .; V: TRBV7-2; J: TRBJ2-3; size: .
CDR3: CASSLFGFGGADTDTQYF; DNA: TGTGCCAGCAGTCTATTCGGGTTCGGGGGTGCGGACACAGATACGCAGTATTTT; D: .; V: TRBV27; J: TRBJ2-3; size: .
CDR3: CATRTSGNEQYF; DNA: TGTGCCACGAGGACTAGCGGGAACGAGCAGTACTTC; D: TRBD2; V: TRBV6-1; J: TRBJ2-7; size: .
CDR3: CSVAGAGVWETQYF; DNA: TGCAGCGTTGCGGGAGCGGGAGTTTGGGAGACCCAGTACTTC; D: TRBD2; V: TRBV29-1; J: TRBJ2-5; size: few
CDR3: CASSQRLGTRSYEQYF; DNA: TGTGCCAGCAGCCAAAGGCTTGGGACTAGGTCCTACGAGCAGTACTTC; D: TRBD2; V: TRBV3-1; J: TRBJ2-7; size: .
CDR3: CASRLYLLQAGEQFF; DNA: TGTGCCAGCAGATTATACCTACTACAGGCAGGTGAGCAGTTCTTC; D: .; V: TRBV6-2/TRBV6-3; J: TRBJ2-1; size: .
CDR3: CATSRDPVGSREQYF; DNA: TGTGCCACCAGCAGAGACCCAGTAGGGTCGCGCGAGCAGTACTTC; D: .; V: TRBV15; J: TRBJ2-7; size: .
CDR3: CASSLRLAGADTQYF; DNA: TGCGCCAGCAGCTTGCGACTAGCGGGAGCAGATACGCAGTATTTT; D: TRBD2; V: TRBV5-1; J: TRBJ2-3; size: once
CDR3: CASGEGTDTQYF; DNA: TGTGCTAGTGGTGAGGGCACAGATACGCAGTATTTT; D: .; V: TRBV12-5; J: TRBJ2-3; size: few
CDR3: CASSPSRSTGPSTDTQYF; DNA: TGTGCCAGCTCACCTTCTCGGTCCACAGGTCCGAGCACAGATACGCAGTATTTT; D: .; V: TRBV18; J: TRBJ2-3; size: few
CDR3: CASSFQGALNTEAFF; DNA: TGTGCCAGCAGTTTCCAGGGGGCCCTAAACACTGAAGCTTTCTTT; D: TRBD1; V: TRBV28; J: TRBJ1-1; size: .
CDR3: CASSQGGTSGYNEQYF; DNA: TGCGCCAGCAGCCAAGGAGGGACTAGTGGATACAATGAGCAGTACTTC; D: TRBD2; V: TRBV4-1; J: TRBJ2-7; size: .
CDR3: CASIRGRTYEQYF; DNA: TGTGCCAGCATTAGAGGACGGACCTACGAGCAGTACTTC; D: .; V: TRBV7-2; J: TRBJ2-7; size: few
CDR3: CSARKEPVGIGTDTQYF; DNA: TGCAGTGCTAGGAAAGAGCCGGTGGGAATCGGCACAGATACGCAGTATTTT; D: .; V: TRBV20-1; J: TRBJ2-3; size: many
CDR3: CASSQVLTPNEQFF; DNA: TGTGCCAGCAGCCAAGTACTAACCCCCAATGAGCAGTTCTTC; D: .; V: TRBV3-1; J: TRBJ2-1; size: few
CDR3: CAISEGGTRDGYTF; DNA: TGTGCCATCAGTGAGGGGGGGACACGCGATGGCTACACCTTC; D: .; V: TRBV10-3; J: TRBJ1-2; size: .
CDR3: CASTQSVGVWETQYF; DNA: TGTGCCAGCACCCAATCAGTCGGAGTATGGGAGACCCAGTACTTC; D: .; V: TRBV7-2; J: TRBJ2-5; size: few
CDR3: CSVSAAAYEQYF; DNA: TGCAGCGTTTCAGCGGCGGCCTACGAGCAGTACTTC; D: .; V: TRBV29-1; J: TRBJ2-7; size: .
CDR3: CASSFSLSGQETQYF; DNA: TGTGCCAGCAGCTTTAGCCTTTCGGGCCAAGAGACCCAGTACTTC; D: .; V: TRBV7-9; J: TRBJ2-5; size: .
CDR3: CSVDPRLDHTDTQYF; DNA: TGCAGCGTTGATCCCAGACTAGACCACACAGATACGCAGTATTTT; D: .; V: TRBV29-1; J: TRBJ2-3; size: .
CDR3: CSVATSGRGISGYTF; DNA: TGCAGCGTTGCAACATCTGGGAGAGGGATTAGCGGCTACACCTTC; D: .; V: TRBV29-1; J: TRBJ1-2; size: few
CDR3: CASSFLWSRGYTF; DNA: TGTGCCAGCAGCTTTCTATGGAGCCGCGGCTACACCTTC; D: .; V: TRBV7-9; J: TRBJ1-2; size: .
CDR3: CASSYPQSEQFF; DNA: TGTGCCAGCAGTTACCCGCAATCGGAGCAGTTCTTC; D: .; V: TRBV6-6; J: TRBJ2-1; size: .
CDR3: CASGLGPGRTYGYTF; DNA: TGTGCCAGCGGATTGGGCCCCGGGCGAACGTATGGCTACACCTTC; D: .; V: TRBV27; J: TRBJ1-2; size: .
CDR3: CASSLGTGYLDTQYF; DNA: TGTGCCAGCAGCTTGGGCACAGGGTATCTTGATACGCAGTATTTT; D: .; V: TRBV7-7; J: TRBJ2-3; size: .
CDR3: CARLMAPAEHGETQYF; DNA: TGTGCCCGGTTGATGGCACCGGCAGAGCATGGGGAGACCCAGTACTTC; D: .; V: TRBV10-3; J: TRBJ2-5; size: .
CDR3: CASSQDMAHPSKNIQYF; DNA: TGTGCCAGCAGCCAAGATATGGCCCACCCTTCCAAAAACATTCAGTACTTC; D: .; V: TRBV3-1; J: TRBJ2-4; size: .
CDR3: CASRDGLAGDTDTQYF; DNA: TGTGCCAGCAGAGACGGACTAGCGGGAGACACAGATACGCAGTATTTT; D: TRBD2; V: TRBV12-3/TRBV12-4; J: TRBJ2-3; size: few
CDR3: CAWKARGTDTQYF; DNA: TGTGCCTGGAAGGCCAGGGGGACAGATACGCAGTATTTT; D: TRBD1; V: TRBV30; J: TRBJ2-3; size: .
CDR3: CAEGAPYNEQFF; DNA: TGTGCCGAGGGGGCGCCCTACAATGAGCAGTTCTTC; D: TRBD1; V: TRBV12-3/TRBV12-4; J: TRBJ2-1; size: few
CDR3: CASSFGEGTQYF; DNA: TGTGCCAGCAGTTTTGGGGAGGGGACCCAGTACTTC; D: TRBD2; V: TRBV25-1; J: TRBJ2-5; size: .
CDR3: CASRPGVLDYGYTF; DNA: TGCGCCAGCAGACCTGGGGTGTTGGACTATGGCTACACCTTC; D: .; V: TRBV10-2; J: TRBJ1-2; size: .
CDR3: CASSYLRVSTDTQYF; DNA: TGTGCCAGCAGTTATTTGCGGGTTAGCACAGATACGCAGTATTTT; D: .; V: TRBV6-2/TRBV6-3; J: TRBJ2-3; size: .
CDR3: CASTYSDTQYF; DNA: TGTGCCAGCACATATTCAGATACGCAGTATTTT; D: .; V: TRBV2; J: TRBJ2-3; size: .
CDR3: CASSWIPQPLTTGELFF; DNA: TGTGCCAGCAGTTGGATCCCGCAGCCCCTAACCACCGGGGAGCTGTTTTTT; D: .; V: TRBV27; J: TRBJ2-2; size: .
CDR3: CASSLQTGGAYEQYF; DNA: TGTGCCAGCAGCCTACAAACAGGGGGTGCCTACGAGCAGTACTTC; D: TRBD1; V: TRBV7-6; J: TRBJ2-7; size: .
CDR3: CASSQGGGQGGETQYF; DNA: TGCGCCAGCAGCCAAGGTGGCGGACAGGGCGGAGAGACCCAGTACTTC; D: TRBD1; V: TRBV4-1; J: TRBJ2-5; size: .
CDR3: CASSPEGLAVDTQYF; DNA: TGTGCCAGCAGCCCCGAGGGACTAGCGGTCGATACGCAGTATTTT; D: TRBD2; V: TRBV7-2; J: TRBJ2-3; size: .